Listed below are T cell receptor beta chains from one sample, sequenced in a study of T cells in localized non-small cell lung cancer. Assay used: immunoSEQ multiplex PCR; TCRdb lists only in-frame clones, some missing. The sample includes over 45,000 clones, approximately 90% seen only once; the top ten take about 20%. The specimen was peripheral blood, collected before any cancer treatment. These TCRs come from a man aged 40-75 years with stage I squamous cell lung carcinoma. Each CDR3 is given with its conserved first and last residue. A D gene is named only where the DNA matches it firmly. Rows may omit the clone size; those that give it use once, few, many or a size class.

-	-	TRBV5-6	TRBJ2-3	CASSLDAGGTDTQYF	TGTGCCAGCAGCTTGGATGCCGGAGGCACAGATACGCAGTATTTT
-	TRBD1	TRBV14	TRBJ2-1	CASSHLDRGPGEQFF	TGTGCCAGCAGCCACCTGGACAGGGGCCCGGGTGAGCAGTTCTTC
-	-	TRBV18	TRBJ1-1	CASSPQKGTDWDTEAFF	TGTGCCAGCTCACCACAAAAGGGGACTGATTGGGACACTGAAGCTTTCTTT
-	-	TRBV18	TRBJ2-5	CASSEGRETQYF	TGTGCCAGCTCCGAGGGAAGAGAGACCCAGTACTTC
-	TRBD2	TRBV7-6	TRBJ2-3	CASSPTSGTDTQYF	TGTGCCAGCAGCCCGACTAGCGGCACAGATACGCAGTATTTT
once	-	TRBV7-3	TRBJ2-5	CASSLGVAEGETQYF	TGTGCCAGCAGCTTAGGCGTGGCGGAGGGCGAGACCCAGTACTTC
-	-	TRBV9	TRBJ2-7	CASSVDGGSSYEQYF	TGTGCCAGCAGCGTAGACGGCGGAAGCTCCTACGAGCAGTACTTC
-	TRBD2	TRBV27	TRBJ2-7	CASSSRAGGLYEQYF	TGTGCCAGCAGTTCCAGAGCGGGAGGCCTCTACGAGCAGTACTTC
-	-	TRBV14	TRBJ2-7	CASSQDRVYEQYF	TGTGCCAGCAGCCAAGACCGGGTGTACGAGCAGTACTTC
-	-	TRBV18	TRBJ2-1	CASSPVRGSSYNEQFF	TGTGCCAGCTCACCAGTACGAGGGAGCTCCTACAATGAGCAGTTCTTC
-	-	TRBV7-9	TRBJ2-2	CASSPNTGELFF	TGTGCCAGCAGCCCTAACACCGGGGAGCTGTTTTTT
-	-	TRBV11-2	TRBJ1-2	CASSSLGQILSGYTF	TGTGCCAGCAGCTCTCTAGGACAGATATTAAGTGGCTACACCTTC
-	-	TRBV18	TRBJ2-3	CASSPLAGGDTQYF	TGTGCCAGCTCACCCCTCGCGGGCGGGGATACGCAGTATTTT
once	-	TRBV9	TRBJ2-2	CASSVARASASFTGELFF	TGTGCCAGCAGCGTAGCTCGGGCTAGCGCGTCTTTCACCGGGGAGCTGTTTTTT
-	-	TRBV4-1	TRBJ2-1	CASSRGVRDNEQFF	TGCGCCAGCAGCAGAGGGGTAAGGGACAATGAGCAGTTCTTC
-	-	TRBV9	TRBJ2-1	CASSVEGPNSYNEQFF	TGTGCCAGCAGCGTAGAGGGGCCCAACTCCTACAATGAGCAGTTCTTC
-	-	TRBV5-1	TRBJ1-6	CASSLDRGNSPLHF	TGCGCCAGCAGCTTGGACAGAGGGAATTCACCCCTCCACTTT
-	-	TRBV18	TRBJ2-3	CASSPTDTQYF	TGTGCCAGCTCACCAACAGATACGCAGTATTTT
-	-	TRBV7-2	TRBJ1-1	CASSASPTRGGRGTEAFF	TGTGCCAGCAGCGCAAGCCCGACGCGTGGGGGCAGGGGCACTGAAGCTTTCTTT
-	-	TRBV28	TRBJ1-3	CASSLSGNTIYF	TGTGCCAGCAGTTTATCTGGAAACACCATATATTTT
-	-	TRBV29-1	TRBJ2-1	CSVEMGVPYNEQFF	TGCAGCGTTGAAATGGGGGTTCCTTACAATGAGCAGTTCTTC
-	-	TRBV5-4	TRBJ1-2	CASIQKGVAFNYGYTF	TGTGCCAGCATTCAGAAGGGGGTTGCTTTTAACTATGGCTACACCTTC
once	-	TRBV19	TRBJ2-3	CASTPGTYRTDTQYF	TGTGCCAGTACCCCCGGGACCTATCGCACAGATACGCAGTATTTT
once	-	TRBV11-3	TRBJ2-1	CASSLERGREQFF	TGTGCCAGCAGCTTAGAAAGAGGTAGGGAGCAGTTCTTC
-	-	TRBV7-3	TRBJ1-2	CASSPGGQSAANYGYTF	TGTGCCAGCAGCCCGGGTGGACAGAGCGCTGCTAACTATGGCTACACCTTC
-	TRBD2	TRBV19	TRBJ2-7	CASSIGGASGSLYEQYF	TGTGCCAGTAGTATAGGTGGGGCTAGCGGGAGTCTCTACGAGCAGTACTTC
-	-	TRBV19	TRBJ1-3	CASSRTTGNTIYF	TGTGCCAGTAGTCGGACGACTGGAAACACCATATATTTT
-	TRBD1	TRBV7-3	TRBJ1-2	CASSPGQGPLYGYTF	TGTGCCAGCAGCCCCGGACAGGGTCCTCTCTATGGCTACACCTTC
-	TRBD2	TRBV10-3	TRBJ2-3	CAISPIAGDGTDTQYF	TGTGCCATCAGTCCGATAGCGGGAGACGGCACAGATACGCAGTATTTT
-	TRBD1	TRBV9	TRBJ1-2	CASSEDRADGYTF	TGTGCCAGCAGCGAAGACAGGGCGGATGGCTACACCTTC
-	TRBD2	TRBV15	TRBJ2-5	CATSRDSAGVVETQYF	TGTGCCACCAGCAGAGATTCGGCGGGAGTCGTTGAGACCCAGTACTTC
-	-	TRBV7-9	TRBJ1-3	CASSKSPGGNTIYF	TGTGCCAGCAGCAAGTCCCCGGGGGGAAACACCATATATTTT
-	-	TRBV6-6	TRBJ2-1	CASTRQNSYNEQFF	TGTGCCAGCACTAGACAGAACTCCTACAATGAGCAGTTCTTC
-	TRBD1	TRBV29-1	TRBJ1-3	CSVTDREAGGNTIYF	TGCAGCGTTACCGACAGGGAGGCGGGTGGAAACACCATATATTTT
-	TRBD2	TRBV7-2	TRBJ2-7	CASSFSSGSSYEQYF	TGTGCCAGCAGCTTTTCTAGCGGGAGCTCCTACGAGCAGTACTTC
-	-	TRBV6-1	TRBJ1-5	CASSDRNNQPQHF	TGTGCCAGCAGTGACAGAAACAATCAGCCCCAGCATTTT
few	TRBD1	TRBV29-1	TRBJ2-3	CSVDRVRDTQYF	TGCAGCGTGGACAGGGTACGGGATACGCAGTATTTT
-	-	TRBV7-9	TRBJ1-3	CASSLWHTSSGNTIYF	TGTGCCAGCAGCTTATGGCACACTAGCTCTGGAAACACCATATATTTT
-	-	TRBV10-1	TRBJ2-2	CASSESGTGELFF	TGCGCCAGCAGTGAATCAGGGACCGGGGAGCTGTTTTTT
once	TRBD1	TRBV5-1	TRBJ2-3	CASSSGQGSTDTQYF	TGCGCCAGCAGCTCCGGACAGGGGAGCACAGATACGCAGTATTTT
-	TRBD2	TRBV28	TRBJ2-2	CASSLLGTRRTGELFF	TGTGCCAGCAGTTTATTGGGGACTAGGCGGACCGGGGAGCTGTTTTTT
-	-	TRBV21-1	TRBJ2-7	CASSKKLRRREDYEQYF	TGTGCCAGCAGCAAAAAATTAAGGCGAAGGGAGGATTACGAGCAGTACTTC
once	-	TRBV6-5	TRBJ2-7	CASRRGPDEQYF	TGTGCCAGCCGCAGGGGACCCGACGAGCAGTACTTC
-	-	TRBV7-9	TRBJ1-2	CASTSQQGGGYTF	TGTGCCAGCACCTCCCAACAAGGGGGTGGCTACACCTTC
-	-	TRBV4-2	TRBJ2-1	CASSPLGSRDPTYNEQFF	TGTGCCAGCAGCCCCCTTGGGTCGCGGGACCCGACCTACAATGAGCAGTTCTTC
-	-	TRBV29-1	TRBJ1-4	CSATPLGNEKLFF	TGCAGCGCGACGCCTCTGGGTAATGAAAAACTGTTTTTT
-	-	TRBV19	TRBJ2-5	CASSEGRETQYF	TGTGCCAGTAGCGAGGGGAGAGAGACCCAGTACTTC
-	-	TRBV27	TRBJ2-1	CASSSSGRDEQFF	TGTGCCAGCAGTTCCTCCGGCCGCGATGAGCAGTTCTTC
-	TRBD2	TRBV9	TRBJ2-3	CASSLRGTSGTDTQYF	TGTGCCAGCAGCCTAAGAGGGACTAGCGGCACAGATACGCAGTATTTT
-	-	TRBV7-2	TRBJ2-7	CASSPRQDYEQYF	TGTGCCAGCAGCCCTAGACAAGACTACGAGCAGTACTTC
-	TRBD2	TRBV28	TRBJ2-7	CASRSPGLAGDGDEQYF	TGTGCCAGCAGATCGCCGGGACTAGCGGGAGATGGCGACGAGCAGTACTTC
once	TRBD1	TRBV28	TRBJ1-4	CASSTPGTAEKLFF	TGTGCCAGCAGTACCCCGGGGACAGCTGAAAAACTGTTTTTT
-	-	TRBV28	TRBJ2-7	CASSLSRVARSEQYF	TGTGCCAGCAGTTTATCTCGGGTGGCACGAAGCGAGCAGTACTTC
-	-	TRBV11-2	TRBJ2-1	CASSPGREQFF	TGTGCCAGCAGCCCCGGCAGGGAGCAGTTCTTC
-	-	TRBV28	TRBJ1-5	CASSKGYQPQHF	TGTGCCAGCAGTAAGGGGTATCAGCCCCAGCATTTT